The subject of this entry is one TCR beta chain. Its antigen is currently unknown. The V and J ends lost 0 bases and 7 bases respectively, with 7 bases between them. Germline-derived CDR1 and CDR2 are KGHSH and LQKENI. The CDR3 has 14 amino acids. This record comes from a study of follicular helper T cells after annual influenza vaccination. Study-level findings and limits: Plasmablast frequency change correlated with clonality change in ICOS+CD38+ cTfh. Most later recoveries of Day 7 ICOS+CD38+ clones were ICOS-CD38- cTfh.

Method: immunoSEQ multiplex PCR; TCRdb's copy keeps in-frame clones and lacks some. This sample has around 7,300 clones, with roughly four fifths found just once. As to time point: 2015-2016 season, 7 days after influenza vaccination. Sample: CXCR5- memory CD4+ T cells sorted from blood, taken 7 days after influenza vaccination. This sequence joins TRBV18 and TRBJ1-6, with D hard to call. The TCR comes from an adult who received the influenza vaccine. CDR3 loop: CASSPPTANSPLHF. CDR3 coding DNA: TGTGCCAGCTCACCACCAACAGCCAATTCACCCCTCCACTTT.